The 4 T cell receptor beta chains given below trace back to one sample, sequenced in a study of PD-1 blockade in classical Hodgkin lymphoma. Profiling relied on immunoSEQ multiplex PCR, and the TCRdb table lists in-frame clones only, not all of them. The sample has more than 140,000 clones; approximately 80% are singletons. Every one of the patients relapsed after autologous stem cell transplantation (brentuximab vedotin exposure was variable). The specimen was peripheral blood mononuclear cells (PBMCs), collected before the second cycle of nivolumab. These receptors originate from a human donor with classical Hodgkin lymphoma.

This clone was detected once. This chain connects TRBV5-1 to TRBJ2-5; 9 positions agree with TRBD2. Looked up from germline, CDR1 is SGHRS and CDR2 is YFSETQ. This CDR3 is 17 amino acids long. Trimming cost V 1 base and J 1 base; bases outside gene matches: 8. The CDR3 loop is CASSLRSLAGTQETQYF. As DNA, the CDR3 is TGCGCCAGCAGCTTGAGGTCGCTAGCGGGGACCCAAGAGACCCAGTACTTC.

The chain couples TRBV21-1 to TRBJ1-5; TRBD1, the table's D call, was not compared with the DNA. TRBV21-1 has pseudogene status. This CDR3 comprises 17 residues. The CDR3 DNA follows: TGTGCCAGCAGCACCCCAAGGGGACAGGGAGTCGGTCAGCCCCAGCATTTT. It translates to CASSTPRGQGVGQPQHF.

This clone has more than one count but fewer than ten. This chain joins TRBV7-3 and TRBJ1-5; maybe TRBD1 (5 bases). Germline CDR1 and CDR2: SGHTA and FQGTGA. This CDR3 is built from 15 residues. V was pared by 0 bases and J by 3 bases, with 9 bases between. The CDR3 reads CASSLTGGFNQPQHF. As DNA, the CDR3 is TGTGCCAGCAGCTTAACGGGGGGGTTCAATCAGCCCCAGCATTTT.

Only one count was recorded for this clone. V is TRBV28 and J is TRBJ1-5; no definite D call. The ends were cut back, 3 bases at V and 9 bases at J, with 6 bases in the middle. This CDR3 contains 11 residues. Looked up from germline, CDR1 is MDHEN and CDR2 is SYDVKM. Written as DNA, the CDR3 is TGTGCCAGCAGTTTTCCCGGGCCCCAGCATTTT. Translation gives CASSFPGPQHF.